This TCR beta chain was captured by sequencing in a study of blood T cell repertoires in COVID-19. Overall study: COVID-19 samples from acute and convalescent phases originated in the United States, Italy and Spain.

The germline V and J ends were trimmed by 3 bases and 4 bases, with 9 bases remaining between them. The CDR3 consists of 13 residues. Per the germline V gene, CDR1 is LNHDA and CDR2 is SQIVND (reference sequence). The table came from immunoSEQ multiplex PCR; TCRdb's copy has only in-frame clones and leaves some out. The table records roughly 120,000 clones, about 90% of them present only once. Patients from Seattle were sampled longitudinally, starting during active infection. The clonotype was recovered from a man aged 45-60 years with COVID-19, enrolled during active disease. The chain uses TRBV19 and TRBJ1-1; a weak D match, TRBD1 (5 bases). Sequenced input: peripheral blood. CDR3 in DNA: TGTGCCAGTAGTATCGGAGGGGTCACTGAAGCTTTCTTT. Amino acids: CASSIGGVTEAFF. Supplemented by reference TRBV19 and TRBJ1-1, the full variable domain reads DGGITQSPKYLFRKEGQNVTLSCEQNLNHDAMYWYRQDPGQGLRLIYYSQIVNDFQKGDIAEGYSVSREKKESFPLTVTSAQKNPTAFYLCASSIGGVTEAFFGQGTRLTVV.